The 31 T cell receptor beta chains in this list originate from one sample, sequenced in a study of read filtering for tumor transcriptome and immune sequencing. The library was built from roughly 400 ng RNA with molecular barcoded adaptors for alpha/delta and beta/gamma chains. Each CDR3 protein gets one entry after TCRdb re-called the reads with MiXCR. The repertoire holds more than 20,000 distinct CDR3 sequences, with under 25% as singletons. The sequenced sample consisted of a population of CD138-negative cells sorted from bone marrow. Receptors originate from a donor at least 40 years old with multiple myeloma.

Remarks on this clonotype: Its ends do not fully match the called genes, so a read error is possible. The V and J genes are TRBV5-1 and TRBJ2-1; 7 nucleotides agree with TRBD2. The CDR3 extends over 14 amino acids. CDR1 and CDR2 from the germline V gene are SGHRS and YFSETQ. CDR3 in amino acids: CASTWGGSRNEQLF. The CDR3 DNA reads TGCGCCAGCACCTGGGGAGGGAGTCGAAATGAGCAGCTCTTC.

This clonotype was detected many times. The chain recombines TRBV7-3 with TRBJ2-5; no firm D call. Trimming took off 3 bases at V and 1 base at J, with 12 bases between the two ends. Per the germline V gene, CDR1 is SGHTA and CDR2 is FQGTGA. The CDR3 is 15 amino acids. CDR3 nucleotide sequence: TGTGCCAGCAGCTTTTCTGGACGTCCCCAAGAGACCCAGTACTTC. It is translated as CASSFSGRPQETQYF.

This clonotype has at least ten counts. The chain has TRBV9 and TRBJ2-5; a weak D match, TRBD1 (6 bases). Germline V gene lookup returns CDR1 SGDLS and CDR2 YYNGEE. The CDR3 loop spans 13 amino acids. The V end lost 7 bases, the J end lost 7 bases, and 17 bases lay between the germline ends. CDR3 in DNA: TGTGCCAGCGGTGGGGGCCCCCCTGGGACCCAGTACTTC. Translation: CASGGGPPGTQYF.

The table lists this clonotype with a few counts. This sequence joins TRBV11-2 and TRBJ1-5; no clear D gene. The CDR3 spans 13 residues. The V and J ends lost 1 base and 6 bases respectively, with 7 bases between them. The germline CDR1 and CDR2 sequences are SGHAT and FQNNGV. The CDR3: CASSLAGGQPQHF. The CDR3 DNA sequence: TGTGCCAGCAGCTTAGCAGGTGGTCAGCCCCAGCATTTT.

This clonotype was seen at least ten times. This rearrangement joins TRBV2 to TRBJ2-3, with D perhaps TRBD1 or TRBD2 (5 bases each). The CDR3 is made up of 13 amino acids. Germline CDR1 reads SNHLY; CDR2 reads FYNNEI. Trimming shortened V by 11 bases and J by 2 bases, and 14 bases separated the two germline ends. The CDR3 protein is CAWPGTHTDTQYF. The CDR3, as DNA: TGTGCCTGGCCCGGGACCCACACAGATACGCAGTATTTT.

This clonotype was detected ten times or more. J is TRBJ2-1 and V is TRBV12-3 or TRBV12-4, with 9 bases fitting TRBD1. Trimming cost V 5 bases and J 3 bases; bases outside gene matches: 5. CDR3 length equals 15 residues. CDR3 sequence: CASSPGTGFYNEQFF. CDR3 nucleotides: TGTGCCAGCAGTCCCGGGACAGGGTTCTACAATGAGCAGTTCTTC.

This clonotype was counted many times. The chain combines TRBV7-2 with TRBJ2-3; 10 bases align to TRBD2. The CDR3 contains 15 residues. V was clipped by 4 bases and J by 4 bases; unmatched bases: 5. Germline V CDR1 and CDR2: SGHTA, FQGNSA. Here the CDR3 reads CASSSLAGAPDTQYF. The CDR3 bases are TGTGCCAGCAGCTCCCTAGCGGGAGCCCCAGATACGCAGTATTTT.

This clonotype occurred many times. This chain joins TRBV3-1 and TRBJ2-1, with TRBD2 matching 14 bases. CDR1 LGHDT and CDR2 YNNKEL come from the germline V gene (reference sequence). The CDR3 runs to 15 residues. With 3 bases clipped from V and 9 bases from J, the junction kept 4 bases outside the gene matches. This chain's CDR3 is CASSQGLAGVFEQFF. CDR3 nucleotide sequence: TGTGCCAGCAGCCAGGGACTAGCGGGAGTCTTTGAGCAGTTCTTC.

This clonotype was seen repeatedly, ten times or more. This CDR3 reads CASSFTLAGASEQYF. CDR3 coding DNA: TGTGCCAGCAGTTTTACCCTAGCGGGAGCTAGCGAGCAGTACTTC. The V call is TRBV28, the J call TRBJ2-7, with 10 bases that match TRBD2. V shed 3 bases and J 6 bases; nucleotides not matched to a gene: 8. The CDR3 contains 15 residues. Germline loops: CDR1 MDHEN, CDR2 SYDVKM.

This clonotype was seen many times. This chain joins TRBV7-2 and TRBJ2-2; D might be TRBD1 (6 bases). Trimming pared 4 bases from V and 4 bases from J, leaving 13 bases between. The CDR3 length is 15 residues. CDR1 is SGHTA, CDR2 FQGNSA, per germline. This chain's CDR3 is CASSYRDLSTGELFF. The DNA of the CDR3 is TGTGCCAGCAGCTACAGGGATTTGAGCACCGGGGAGCTGTTTTTT.

This clonotype was counted many times. The chain links TRBV6-5 to TRBJ2-7, with 12 bases identical to TRBD2. CDR1 MNHEY and CDR2 SVGAGI come from the germline V gene. V dropped 4 bases and J dropped 3; count of bases not matched to a gene: 13. The CDR3 covers 18 residues. As DNA, the CDR3 is TGTGCCAGCAGTTCGCCCCAACTGCTAGCGGGAGGGGGCTACGAGCAGTACTTC. Encoded protein: CASSSPQLLAGGGYEQYF.

This clonotype has at least ten counts. The chain couples TRBV19 to TRBJ2-5; no reliable D call. This CDR3 has 14 amino acids. V shed 3 bases and J shed 5 bases, with 13 bases lying between them. From germline, CDR1 is LNHDA and CDR2 SQIVND (reference sequence). CDR3 in amino acids: CASSMGRVRETQYF. The CDR3 DNA reads TGTGCCAGTAGTATGGGAAGGGTGCGGGAGACCCAGTACTTC. The full variable domain, its missing parts supplied by reference TRBV19 and TRBJ2-5, is DGGITQSPKYLFRKEGQNVTLSCEQNLNHDAMYWYRQDPGQGLRLIYYSQIVNDFQKGDIAEGYSVSREKKESFPLTVTSAQKNPTAFYLCASSMGRVRETQYFGPGTRLLVL.

As to this clonotype: With only one base between it and a far larger clone, this is likely a read error. The chain combines TRBV12-3 or TRBV12-4 with TRBJ2-2, with D perhaps matching TRBD1 (6 bases). Trimming removed 8 bases from V and 0 bases from J, with 13 bases in between. The CDR3 length is 15 residues. CDR3 sequence (DNA): TGTGCCAGCTGTTCCGGGACAACGAACACCGGGGAGCTGTTTTTT. It is translated as CASCSGTTNTGELFF.

This clonotype was recorded many times. The rearrangement links TRBV5-1 to TRBJ1-1; D is ambiguous. The germline gives CDR1 SGHRS, CDR2 YFSETQ. The CDR3 runs to 13 residues. Trimming shortened V by 2 bases and J by 2 bases, and 7 bases separated the two germline ends. CDR3 sequence (DNA): TGCGCCAGCAGCTTAGACCGTAACACTGAAGCTTTCTTT. It specifies CASSLDRNTEAFF.

A word on this clonotype: At one of its ends the junction is not consistent with the germline gene, which may arise from a read error. The rearrangement joins TRBV5-1 to TRBJ1-1; tentatively, D is TRBD1 (6 bases). The CDR3 has 14 residues. Germline assignment: CDR1 SGHRS and CDR2 YFSETQ. DNA for the CDR3: TGTGCCAGCAGCTCTCCGACAGGTGACACTGAAGCTTTCTTT. Protein: CASSSPTGDTEAFF.

There are many counts of this clonotype. This chain's CDR3 is CASSPGRRFLSGANVLTF. The CDR3 coding sequence is TGTGCCAGCTCACCAGGGCGCAGGTTTCTCTCTGGGGCCAACGTCCTGACTTTC. This chain uses TRBV18 with TRBJ2-6; no firm D call. V was pared by 2 bases and J by 0 bases, with 14 bases between. This CDR3 comprises 18 residues. Germline V gene data show CDR1 as KGHSH and CDR2 as LQKENI.

This clonotype was seen ten or more times. V is TRBV7-6 and J is TRBJ1-1; a possible D gene is TRBD1 (5 bases). Germline V gene data show CDR1 as SGHVS and CDR2 as FNYEAQ. CDR3 length: 15 amino acids. Deletions cut 1 base from V and 1 base from J, with 10 bases between. CDR3 residues: CASSLDGGRNTEAFF. The CDR3 DNA follows: TGTGCCAGCAGCTTAGATGGGGGTCGGAACACTGAAGCTTTCTTT.

This clonotype was observed at least ten times. The chain recombines TRBV19 with TRBJ2-3; D possibly corresponds to TRBD2 (6 bases). Trimming removed 7 bases from V and 4 bases from J, with 12 bases in between. From germline, CDR1 is LNHDA and CDR2 SQIVND (reference sequence). This CDR3 comprises 13 residues. The DNA of the CDR3 is TGTGCCAGTAACCCGGGAGCGGCAGATACGCAGTATTTT. Residues: CASNPGAADTQYF.

This clonotype was recorded many times. This rearrangement joins TRBV7-8 to TRBJ2-6; D possibly matches TRBD1 or TRBD2 (5 bases each). CDR1 is SGHVS, CDR2 FQNEAQ, per germline. The CDR3 extends over 19 amino acids. V was shortened by 1 base and J by 4 bases, with 20 bases between the two germline ends. This CDR3 is CASSLGRLGLTPGANVLTF. The CDR3 DNA reads as TGTGCCAGCAGCTTAGGGAGGCTGGGGCTGACCCCCGGGGCCAACGTCCTGACTTTC.

This clonotype appeared many times. V and J are TRBV5-1 and TRBJ2-7; 8 bases are shared with TRBD1. Per germline, CDR1 SGHRS and CDR2 YFSETQ. V was pared by 3 bases and J by 3 bases, with 8 bases of the junction left unmatched. CDR3 length: 15 amino acids. The CDR3 spells CASSWTTGASYEQYF. The CDR3 DNA sequence: TGCGCCAGCAGCTGGACGACAGGGGCCAGCTACGAGCAGTACTTC.

This clonotype was observed at least ten times. The chain uses TRBV12-3 or TRBV12-4 and TRBJ2-3; TRBD2 aligns across 12 bases. V was clipped by 3 bases and J by 4 bases; unmatched bases: 8. The CDR3 covers 17 residues. The CDR3 spells CASSLKTSGSSADTQYF. CDR3 sequence (DNA): TGTGCCAGCAGTTTGAAGACTAGCGGGAGTTCGGCAGATACGCAGTATTTT.

This clonotype was observed at least ten times. The chain couples TRBV11-1 to TRBJ2-1, with D maybe TRBD2 (6 bases). The germline gives CDR1 SGHAT, CDR2 FQDESV (reference sequence). CDR3 length equals 15 residues. V was cut by 5 bases and J by 1 base, with 12 bases left in between. The chain's CDR3 is CASSMGRGSYNEQFF. DNA of the CDR3: TGTGCCAGCAGCATGGGGCGGGGTTCCTACAATGAGCAGTTCTTC.

Many counts were recorded for this clonotype. The rearrangement joins TRBV29-1 to TRBJ2-7, with 7 positions matching TRBD1. Germline V gene lookup returns CDR1 SQVTM and CDR2 ANQGSEA. The trim removed 6 bases at V and 5 bases at J, leaving 7 bases unmatched. CDR3 length: 12 residues. CDR3 sequence (DNA): TGCAGCGTCGTCGGGACAGTTGACGAGCAGTACTTC. Residues: CSVVGTVDEQYF.

The J gene is TRBJ1-1, the V gene TRBV27; no clear D. This CDR3 comprises 13 residues. Germline V gene lookup returns CDR1 MNHEY and CDR2 SMNVEV (reference sequence). Trimming stripped 6 bases from V and 1 base from J, with 9 bases between. The CDR3 DNA reads as TGTGCCAGCAGGCCCGAGGGGAACACTGAAGCTTTCTTT. Translated, it gives CASRPEGNTEAFF.

This clonotype was picked up many times. This chain uses TRBV24-1 with TRBJ1-1; D possibly corresponds to TRBD1 (5 bases). The germline V gene has CDR1 KGHDR and CDR2 SFDVKD. The CDR3 sequence is 15 residues long. The V gene lost 6 bases and the J gene lost 4 bases, with 17 bases spanning the gap. CDR3 region: CATSSGDVRSTEAFF. The CDR3 DNA follows: TGTGCCACCAGTTCGGGGGACGTCAGGAGCACTGAAGCTTTCTTT.

The chain combines TRBV28 with TRBJ2-6, with 7 nucleotides matching TRBD2. The J segment lost 1 base and the V segment lost 6 bases, leaving 12 bases of the junction unmatched. The CDR3 has 18 amino acids. Per the germline V gene, CDR1 is MDHEN and CDR2 is SYDVKM. This CDR3 reads CASSRGGRIGSGANVLTF. The CDR3 region has the DNA TGTGCCAGCAGCCGGGGCGGGAGAATAGGATCTGGGGCCAACGTCCTGACTTTC.

With regard to this clonotype: The junction does not match germline at one end; this may be a read error. V usage is TRBV5-6 and J usage is TRBJ2-1, with TRBD2 matching 9 bases. Germline V lookup: CDR1 SGHDT, CDR2 YYEEEE. This CDR3 comprises 19 residues. The DNA of the CDR3 is TGTGCCAGCAGCCATGGAGCTAGCGGGGCCCGCAGCTCCTACAATGAGCAGCTCTTC. Translated: CASSHGASGARSSYNEQLF.

In its sample, this clonotype was seen many times. DNA for the CDR3: TGTGCCAGCAGCTTATCCGGGAGGAGCACAGATACGCAGTATTTT. This sequence encodes CASSLSGRSTDTQYF. The chain couples TRBV7-2 to TRBJ2-3, with TRBD2 matching over 7 bases. V shed 2 bases and J 0 bases; nucleotides not matched to a gene: 2. CDR1 is SGHTA, CDR2 FQGNSA, per germline. This CDR3 is built from 15 residues.

By proportion, this clonotype is medium-sized (0.01 to 0.1%). The rearrangement joins TRBV12-3 or TRBV12-4 to TRBJ2-7; tentative D call: TRBD2 (5 bases). CDR3 length: 15 amino acids. V lost 4 bases to trimming and J lost 2 bases, with 15 bases between them. As DNA, the CDR3 is TGTGCCAGCAGTTCCCCACTTGGCGGGCCCTACGAGCAGTACTTC. Translated: CASSSPLGGPYEQYF.

This clonotype showed up many times. This chain connects TRBV6-2 or TRBV6-3 to TRBJ1-1; D perhaps matches TRBD1 (6 bases). Germline CDR1 and CDR2: MNHEY and SVGEGT. The ends were cut back, 8 bases at V and 5 bases at J, with 18 bases in the middle. The CDR3 is 14 amino acids. The CDR3 DNA sequence: TGTGCCAGCTGGTCAGGGGAAAGATGGACTGAAGCTTTCTTT. Translating it yields CASWSGERWTEAFF.

Remarks on this clonotype: A far larger clone is one nucleotide away, so this likely arose from a read error. CDR3 sequence: CASSKSSIKQFF. The CDR3, as DNA: TGTGCCAGCAGTAAGTCTTCTATTAAGCAGTTCTTC. This sequence joins TRBV6-6 and TRBJ2-1; the D is unclear. The CDR3 has 12 amino acids. The germline gives CDR1 MNHNY, CDR2 SVGAGI (reference sequence). V lost 5 bases and J 11 bases, leaving 13 bases between the germline ends.